This TCR beta chain was identified in a study of blood T cell repertoires in COVID-19. Study summary: The study drew acute and convalescent COVID-19 samples from the United States, Italy and Spain.

The sample holds one count of this clone. In the authors' workflow: For nucleated cells, counts were estimated from reference gene primer amplification. Data came from immunoSEQ multiplex PCR; TCRdb stores just in-frame clones and leaves some out. That table gives V, J and clone size, and the DNA gave D and trimming. The table has roughly 140,000 clones, 81% seen once; the top ten hold approximately 8%. Looked up from germline, CDR1 is SGHRS and CDR2 is YFSETQ. Trimming took 0 bases from V and 1 from J, leaving 5 bases between them. The CDR3 is 14 amino acids. The V and J genes are TRBV5-1 and TRBJ2-1; D gene uncertain. The sequence was obtained from a human donor in a cohort sampled during active COVID-19. Sequenced input: peripheral blood. CDR3 DNA sequence: TGCGCCAGCAGCTTGGTACAATCCTACAATGAGCAGTTCTTC. Amino acid sequence: CASSLVQSYNEQFF.